A selection of T cell receptor beta chains follows, all from one sample in a study of T cells in Graves' hyperthyroidism and ophthalmopathy. TCRdb re-derived calls from the multiplex PCR reads in MiXCR, one entry per CDR3 protein. The table has 610,000 or so distinct CDR3 sequences, around 46% seen once. The specimen was peripheral blood or thyroid tissue (not recorded which). Every receptor here comes from a woman in her late teens or twenties with Graves' hyperthyroidism. CDR3s include the opening cysteine and the closing phenylalanine or tryptophan. Fields, in order: CDR3 protein, CDR3 DNA, J gene, D gene, V gene, clone size. The D gene is left open where the match is weak. The listing skips clone size in some rows; elsewhere it reads once, few, many or a size class.

CATSDLPETDTQYF TGTGCCACCAGTGATCTTCCGGAAACAGATACGCAGTATTTT TRBJ2-3 NA TRBV24-1 few
CASSQRGRASEQYF TGTGCCAGCTCACAACGCGGGAGGGCCTCCGAGCAGTACTTC TRBJ2-7 TRBD2 TRBV18 NA
CAWSAGTGGYEKLFF TGTGCCTGGAGCGCCGGGACAGGGGGTTATGAAAAACTGTTTTTT TRBJ1-4 TRBD1 TRBV7-3 NA
CSVESAGQQYF TGCAGCGTTGAGTCCGCGGGACAGCAGTACTTC TRBJ2-7 NA TRBV29-1 NA
CSARVGLPYEQYF TGCAGCGCCCGAGTGGGCTTGCCCTACGAGCAGTACTTC TRBJ2-7 NA TRBV29-1 NA
CASSHGTSGPRQGTQYF TGTGCCAGCAGCCACGGGACTAGCGGGCCTAGGCAGGGGACCCAGTACTTC TRBJ2-5 TRBD2 TRBV3-1 few
CASRRLSTLGGYTF TGTGCCAGCAGGCGCCTCAGTACTCTCGGTGGCTACACCTTC TRBJ1-2 NA TRBV12-3/TRBV12-4 NA
CASSQDWTDFYEQYF TGCGCCAGCAGCCAAGACTGGACAGATTTTTACGAGCAGTACTTC TRBJ2-7 NA TRBV4-3 few
CSARDFQQQYSPLHF TGCAGTGCTAGAGATTTCCAGCAGCAGTATTCACCCCTCCACTTT TRBJ1-6 NA TRBV20-1 once
CASSTMDTQYF TGTGCCAGCAGTACTATGGATACGCAGTATTTT TRBJ2-3 NA TRBV2 many
CASSLDWSNQPQHF TGTGCCAGCAGCTTAGACTGGTCCAATCAGCCCCAGCATTTT TRBJ1-5 NA TRBV7-9 many
CASSYSAGETQYF TGTGCCAGCAGTTACTCAGCGGGAGAGACCCAGTACTTC TRBJ2-5 NA TRBV6-5 many
CASSAGLASIYEQYF TGTGCCAGCAGCGCGGGACTAGCGAGTATCTACGAGCAGTACTTC TRBJ2-7 TRBD2 TRBV9 many